This note documents a single T cell receptor beta chain sequence. Which antigen it targets is not known. Base-call qualities are not available, and no considerably larger clone is one nucleotide away. CDR1 and CDR2 were assigned from the germline V gene (reference sequence) as MNHEY and SMNVEV. Its CDR3 holds 16 amino acids, cysteine through phenylalanine. CDR3 DNA is the only sequence kept; it has 48 bases, read in frame from the first base. Between the V and J ends, shortened by 0 bases and 0 bases respectively, the junction contains 11 bases. Collaborating institutions collected whole blood in K2EDTA tubes following their own protocols. For TCRbeta analysis, collaborators shipped samples in one of three forms: frozen whole blood, isolated PBMCs, or DNA extracted from either of those sample types. This entry is derived from a study of blood T cell repertoires in COVID-19 (TCRdb year 2020). A note on the overall study: Samples covering the acute and convalescent phases of COVID-19 were provided by collaborators in the United States, Italy and Spain. The prospective study material was composed of cDNA or gDNA derived from T cells, B-cell-depleted T cells, or PBMCs. Subjects who had been exposed to COVID-19, were actively infected with it, or had recovered from it provided the deeply sampled blood TCRbeta repertoires that made up the dataset. The repertoires were released in a freely available public database intended as a resource for research on the immune response to SARS-CoV-2. The samples were drawn from two sources: the first 160 participants of the ongoing ImmuneRACE study, and approximately 1,300 subjects contributed by 6 global collaborators. The sample metadata nearly always contained a de-identified subject ID, COVID-19 status, age in years and sex. Where available, HLA class I and class II types were obtained from metadata supplied by the sample provider rather than from assay-based typing.

TCRbeta CDR3 regions were amplified from genomic DNA by means of the immunoSEQ Assay, a bias-controlled multiplex PCR. The original pipeline was this. Within the assay, amplification of reference gene primers was used to estimate how many nucleated cells each sample contained. To quantify the absolute abundance of each unique TCRbeta CDR3 rearrangement, sequence reads were collapsed and filtered. For each sample, productive Simpson clonality was calculated by taking the square root of Simpson's diversity index across productive rearrangements. The clones in this table, taken by TCRdb from immuneACCESS, are in-frame only. Not every clone is retained; where verified, under half of the shortfall comes from an unresolved V gene, and the cause of the rest is unknown. The D gene and trimming were derived from the DNA, and the V and J assignments and clone size from that table. This sample holds around 150,000 clones; 80% to 90% were observed only once. 2.5% to 4% of the sample comes from the top ten.

Summary of the overall study and its limitations: Clinical and demographic metadata were provided uncurated, with the amount varying by source and participant.

This chain joins TRBV27 to TRBJ1-2; 5 matching bases give a weak D call of TRBD1. The receptor's source is a man in his sixties or seventies with acute or convalescent COVID-19. Input material: peripheral blood. The DNA is TGTGCCAGCAGTTTATCGCGGGGGTGGACTAACTATGGCTACACCTTC. Translated, this is CASSLSRGWTNYGYTF.